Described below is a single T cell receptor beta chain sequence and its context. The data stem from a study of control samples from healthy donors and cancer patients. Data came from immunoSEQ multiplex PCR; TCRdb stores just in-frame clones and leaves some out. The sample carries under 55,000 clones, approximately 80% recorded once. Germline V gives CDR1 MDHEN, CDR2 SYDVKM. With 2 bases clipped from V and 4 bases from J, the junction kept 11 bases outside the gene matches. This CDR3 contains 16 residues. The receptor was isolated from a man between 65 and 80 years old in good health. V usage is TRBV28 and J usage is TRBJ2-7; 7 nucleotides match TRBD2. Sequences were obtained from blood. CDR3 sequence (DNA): TGTGCCAGCAGTTTAGGCTCCCTAGCGGAGGGGTACGAGCAGTACTTC. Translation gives CASSLGSLAEGYEQYF.